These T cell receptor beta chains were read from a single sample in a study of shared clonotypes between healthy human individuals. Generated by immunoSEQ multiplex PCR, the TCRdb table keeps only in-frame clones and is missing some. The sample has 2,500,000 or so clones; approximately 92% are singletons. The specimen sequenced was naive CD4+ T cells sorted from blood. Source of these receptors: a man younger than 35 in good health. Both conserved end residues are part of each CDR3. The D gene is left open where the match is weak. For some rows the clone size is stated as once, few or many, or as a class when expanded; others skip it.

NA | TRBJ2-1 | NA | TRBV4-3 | CASSQDLSRGSYNEQFF | TGCGCCAGCAGCCAAGATCTTTCCCGGGGCTCCTACAATGAGCAGTTCTTC
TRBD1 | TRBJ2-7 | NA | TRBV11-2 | CASSPFGTERQYF | TGTGCCAGCAGCCCCTTTGGGACAGAGCGGCAGTACTTC
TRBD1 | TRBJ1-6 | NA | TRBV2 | CASSGDRVTLNSPLHF | TGTGCCAGCAGTGGGGACAGGGTCACCCTTAATTCACCCCTCCACTTT
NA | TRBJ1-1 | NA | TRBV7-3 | CASRLQENTEAFF | TGTGCCAGCAGGCTACAGGAAAACACTGAAGCTTTCTTT
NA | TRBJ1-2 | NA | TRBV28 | CASSLSENYGYTF | TGTGCCAGCAGTTTGTCAGAAAACTATGGCTACACCTTC
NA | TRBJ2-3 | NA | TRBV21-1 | CASIKDRWPDTQYF | TGTGCCAGCATAAAGGACAGGTGGCCAGATACGCAGTATTTT
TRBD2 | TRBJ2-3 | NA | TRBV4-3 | CASSQALLAGGADTQYF | TGCGCCAGCAGCCAAGCACTTCTAGCGGGAGGAGCAGATACGCAGTATTTT
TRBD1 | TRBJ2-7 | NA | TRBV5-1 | CASSQMPGQTYEQYF | TGCGCCAGCAGCCAAATGCCGGGACAGACCTACGAGCAGTACTTC
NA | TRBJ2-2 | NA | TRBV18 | CASSPSQAGELFF | TGTGCCAGCTCACCATCCCAGGCCGGGGAGCTGTTTTTT
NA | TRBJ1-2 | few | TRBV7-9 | CASTPMGGNEYGYTF | TGTGCCAGCACCCCCATGGGGGGGAATGAGTATGGCTACACCTTC
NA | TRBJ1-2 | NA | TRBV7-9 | CASRGTGYGYTF | TGTGCCAGCAGGGGAACAGGGTATGGCTACACCTTC
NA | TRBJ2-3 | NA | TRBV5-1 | CASNSGRLGADTQYF | TGCGCCAGCAACTCCGGGCGCCTAGGGGCAGATACGCAGTATTTT
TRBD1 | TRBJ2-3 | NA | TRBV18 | CASSPRTGGTDTQYF | TGTGCCAGCTCACCAAGGACAGGGGGCACAGATACGCAGTATTTT
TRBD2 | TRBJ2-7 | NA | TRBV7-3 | CASSLGGGYGYEQYF | TGTGCCAGCAGCTTGGGCGGGGGATACGGCTACGAGCAGTACTTC
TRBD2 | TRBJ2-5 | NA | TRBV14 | CASSQALADQETQYF | TGTGCCAGCAGCCAGGCACTAGCGGACCAAGAGACCCAGTACTTC
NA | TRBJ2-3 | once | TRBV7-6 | CASSFDGGPDTQYF | TGTGCCAGCAGCTTCGATGGCGGGCCAGATACGCAGTATTTT
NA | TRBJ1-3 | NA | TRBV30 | CAWSGWEGPGNTIYF | TGTGCCTGGAGTGGCTGGGAAGGTCCTGGAAACACCATATATTTT
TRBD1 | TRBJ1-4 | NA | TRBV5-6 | CASSRAGTGDEKLFF | TGTGCCAGCAGCAGAGCCGGGACAGGGGATGAAAAACTGTTTTTT
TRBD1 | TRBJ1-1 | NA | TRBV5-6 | CASSFRQGGTTEAFF | TGTGCCAGCAGCTTTCGACAGGGAGGGACCACTGAAGCTTTCTTT
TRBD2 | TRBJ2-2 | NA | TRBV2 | CASSEAGGPTGELFF | TGTGCCAGCAGTGAGGCGGGGGGGCCCACCGGGGAGCTGTTTTTT
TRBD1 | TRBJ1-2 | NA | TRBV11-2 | CASSFNPVDRAKLYGYTF | TGTGCCAGCAGTTTTAACCCCGTGGACAGGGCAAAACTCTATGGCTACACCTTC
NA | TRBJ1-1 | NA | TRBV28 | CASSVRGNTEAFF | TGTGCCAGCAGTGTCCGGGGTAACACTGAAGCTTTCTTT
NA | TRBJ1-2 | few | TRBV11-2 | CASSLETGYGYTF | TGTGCCAGCAGCTTAGAGACAGGCTATGGCTACACCTTC
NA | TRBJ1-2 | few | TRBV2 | CASRGGNYGYTF | TGTGCCAGCAGGGGGGGGAACTATGGCTACACCTTC
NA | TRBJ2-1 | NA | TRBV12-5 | CASGLSRQNNEQFF | TGTGCTAGTGGTTTGTCCCGACAGAACAATGAGCAGTTCTTC
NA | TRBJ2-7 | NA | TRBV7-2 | CASSLDGVNSYEQYF | TGTGCCAGCAGCTTAGATGGAGTTAACAGCTACGAGCAGTACTTC